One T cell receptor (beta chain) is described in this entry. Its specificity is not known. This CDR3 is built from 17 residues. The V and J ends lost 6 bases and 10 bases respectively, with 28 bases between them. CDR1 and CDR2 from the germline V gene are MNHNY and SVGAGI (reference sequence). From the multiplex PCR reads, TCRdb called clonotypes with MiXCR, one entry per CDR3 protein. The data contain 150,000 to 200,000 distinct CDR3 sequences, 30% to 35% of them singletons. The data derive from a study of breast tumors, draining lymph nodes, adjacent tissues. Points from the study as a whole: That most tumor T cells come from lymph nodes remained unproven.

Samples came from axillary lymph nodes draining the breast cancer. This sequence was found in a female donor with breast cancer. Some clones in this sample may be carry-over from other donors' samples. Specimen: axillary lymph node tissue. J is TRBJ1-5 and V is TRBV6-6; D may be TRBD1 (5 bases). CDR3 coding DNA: TGTGCCAGCAGCCAACTCGGGTCCGTGGGGGTAAGTTTTCCCCAGCATTTT. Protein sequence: CASSQLGSVGVSFPQHF.